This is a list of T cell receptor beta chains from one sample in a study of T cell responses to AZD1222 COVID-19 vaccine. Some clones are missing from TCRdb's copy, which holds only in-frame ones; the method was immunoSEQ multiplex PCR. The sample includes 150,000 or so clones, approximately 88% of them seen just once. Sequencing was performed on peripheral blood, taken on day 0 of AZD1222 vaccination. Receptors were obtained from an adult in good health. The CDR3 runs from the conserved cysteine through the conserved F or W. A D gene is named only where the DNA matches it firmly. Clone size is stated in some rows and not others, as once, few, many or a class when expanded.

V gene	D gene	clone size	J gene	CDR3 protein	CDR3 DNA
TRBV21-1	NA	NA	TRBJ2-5	CASSIPGHLQETQYF	TGTGCCAGCAGCATACCGGGACACCTACAAGAGACCCAGTACTTC
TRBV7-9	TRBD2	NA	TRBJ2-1	CASSKLAGGYNEQFF	TGTGCCAGCAGTAAACTAGCGGGGGGTTACAATGAGCAGTTCTTC
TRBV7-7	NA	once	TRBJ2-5	CASSLAPGSPWDF	TGTGCTAGCAGCTTAGCTCCGGGAAGCCCTTGGGACTTC
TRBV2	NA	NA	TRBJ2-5	CASKEGGETQYF	TGTGCCAGCAAAGAGGGGGGTGAGACCCAGTACTTC
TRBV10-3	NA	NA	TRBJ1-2	CAISELTKGYYGYTF	TGTGCCATCAGTGAGTTAACAAAGGGATACTATGGCTACACCTTC
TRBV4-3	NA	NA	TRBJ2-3	CASSQDAGLPDTQYF	TGCGCCAGCAGCCAAGATGCGGGACTCCCAGATACGCAGTATTTT
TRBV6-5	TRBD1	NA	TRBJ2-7	CASRLGQGNYEQYF	TGTGCCAGCAGACTCGGACAGGGCAACTACGAGCAGTACTTC
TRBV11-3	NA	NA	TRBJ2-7	CASSLRLGASEQYF	TGTGCCAGCAGCTTAAGGCTAGGGGCTTCCGAGCAGTACTTC
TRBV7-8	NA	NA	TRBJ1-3	CASSLSLPSSGNTIYF	TGTGCCAGCAGCTTAAGCCTCCCGAGCTCTGGAAACACCATATATTTT
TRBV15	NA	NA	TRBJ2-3	CATSGLGLFPPDTQYF	TGTGCCACCAGCGGACTCGGTCTTTTTCCTCCAGATACGCAGTATTTT
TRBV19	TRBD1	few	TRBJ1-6	CASSGTGVRASPLHF	TGTGCCAGTAGTGGGACAGGGGTCAGGGCTTCACCCCTCCACTTT
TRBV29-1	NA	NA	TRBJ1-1	CSVGAVGRSPRMNTEAFF	TGCAGCGTTGGGGCGGTAGGCAGGAGCCCCCGGATGAACACTGAAGCTTTCTTT
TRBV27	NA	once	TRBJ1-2	CASRSWGPANYGYTF	TGTGCCAGCAGGTCCTGGGGGCCAGCTAACTATGGCTACACCTTC
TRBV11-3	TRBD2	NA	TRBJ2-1	CASSLKSLAGAYNEQFF	TGTGCCAGCAGCTTAAAGTCGCTAGCGGGAGCCTACAATGAGCAGTTCTTC
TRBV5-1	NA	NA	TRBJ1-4	CASSSSVNEKLFF	TGCGCCAGCAGCTCATCAGTAAACGAAAAACTGTTTTTT
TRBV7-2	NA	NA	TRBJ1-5	CASSLRGNQPQHF	TGTGCCAGCAGCTTGAGGGGGAATCAGCCCCAGCATTTT
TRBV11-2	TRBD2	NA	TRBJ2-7	CASSRSTSGYEQYF	TGTGCCAGCAGCCGATCGACTAGCGGTTACGAGCAGTACTTC
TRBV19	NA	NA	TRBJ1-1	CASTLGENTEAFF	TGTGCCAGTACCCTAGGCGAGAACACTGAAGCTTTCTTT
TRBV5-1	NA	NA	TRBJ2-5	CASSFGLSWQETQYF	TGCGCCAGCAGCTTTGGTCTCTCGTGGCAAGAGACCCAGTACTTC
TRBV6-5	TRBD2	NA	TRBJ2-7	CASSPSGRSSYEQYF	TGTGCCAGCAGCCCCAGCGGGAGGAGCTCCTACGAGCAGTACTTC
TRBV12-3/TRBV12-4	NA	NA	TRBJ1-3	CASSFLGGNTIYF	TGTGCCAGCAGTTTTCTCGGTGGAAACACCATATATTTT
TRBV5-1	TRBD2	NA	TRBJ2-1	CASSWRLAGGQGGSNEQFF	TGCGCCAGCAGCTGGCGACTAGCGGGAGGGCAGGGCGGTAGTAATGAGCAGTTCTTC
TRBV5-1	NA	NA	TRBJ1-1	CASSLAGEGQAFF	TGCGCCAGCAGCTTGGCCGGTGAAGGCCAAGCTTTCTTT
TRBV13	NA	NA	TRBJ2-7	CASSLGPPSEQYF	TGTGCCAGCAGCTTAGGCCCGCCTAGCGAGCAGTACTTC
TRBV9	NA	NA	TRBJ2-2	CASSVQRRNTGELFF	TGTGCCAGCAGCGTCCAGCGGAGGAACACCGGGGAGCTGTTTTTT
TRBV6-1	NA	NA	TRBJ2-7	CASRGTSSSYEQYF	TGTGCCAGCAGGGGGACTTCTAGCTCCTACGAGCAGTACTTC
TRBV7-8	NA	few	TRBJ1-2	CASSYAAENYGYTF	TGTGCCAGCAGCTATGCTGCAGAGAACTATGGCTACACCTTC
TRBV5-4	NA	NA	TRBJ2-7	CASSLVDTYEQYF	TGTGCCAGCAGTTTAGTGGATACCTACGAGCAGTACTTC
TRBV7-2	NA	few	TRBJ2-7	CASSLSTAISYEQYF	TGTGCCAGCAGCTTATCGACGGCGATCTCCTACGAGCAGTACTTC
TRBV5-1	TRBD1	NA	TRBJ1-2	CASSPPGQGRNGYTF	TGCGCCAGCAGCCCGCCGGGACAGGGAAGGAATGGCTACACCTTC
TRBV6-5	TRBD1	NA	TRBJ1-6	CATLLDRLGRSPLHF	TGTGCCACCCTACTGGACAGGCTTGGGCGTTCACCCCTCCACTTT
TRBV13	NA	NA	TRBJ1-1	CASSRVRNTEAFF	TGTGCCAGCAGCCGTGTCAGGAACACTGAAGCTTTCTTT
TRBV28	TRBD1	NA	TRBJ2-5	CASSLPRGPWETQYF	TGTGCCAGCAGTTTACCAAGGGGGCCTTGGGAGACCCAGTACTTC
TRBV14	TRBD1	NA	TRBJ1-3	CASSLKGGMAIYF	TGTGCCAGCAGCCTAAAAGGGGGCATGGCCATATATTTT
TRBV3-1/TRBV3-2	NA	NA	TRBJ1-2	CASSQERGYGYTF	TGTGCCAGCAGCCAAGAGAGGGGTTATGGCTACACCTTC
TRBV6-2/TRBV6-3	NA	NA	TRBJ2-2	CASSRRDPNTGELFF	TGTGCCAGCAGCCGCAGGGACCCCAACACCGGGGAGCTGTTTTTT
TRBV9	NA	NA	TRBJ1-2	CASSRGGMGGYTF	TGTGCCAGCAGTAGGGGAGGGATGGGAGGCTACACCTTC
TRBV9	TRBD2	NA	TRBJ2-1	CASSLGLAGGSYNEQFF	TGTGCCAGCAGCTTGGGACTAGCGGGGGGCTCCTACAATGAGCAGTTCTTC
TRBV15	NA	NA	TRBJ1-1	CATSRDRMNTEAFF	TGTGCCACCAGCAGGGATCGGATGAACACTGAAGCTTTCTTT
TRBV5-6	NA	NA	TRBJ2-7	CAPTGTSSYEQYF	TGTGCCCCTACGGGCACCTCCTCCTACGAGCAGTACTTC
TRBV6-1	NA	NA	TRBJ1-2	CASSKAVAGLNYGYTF	TGTGCCAGCAGTAAAGCGGTTGCGGGGCTCAACTATGGCTACACCTTC
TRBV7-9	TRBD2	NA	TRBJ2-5	CASSRTSGAQETQYF	TGTGCCAGCAGCAGGACTAGCGGAGCCCAAGAGACCCAGTACTTC
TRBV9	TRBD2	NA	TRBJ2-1	CASSASGRAGRNEQFF	TGTGCCAGCAGCGCTAGCGGGAGGGCCGGGAGGAATGAGCAGTTCTTC
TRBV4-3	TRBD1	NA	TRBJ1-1	CASSRALQGEAFF	TGCGCCAGCAGCCGAGCCCTCCAGGGGGAGGCTTTCTTT
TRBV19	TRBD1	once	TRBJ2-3	CASSRDRVYDTQYF	TGTGCCAGTAGTAGGGACAGGGTTTACGATACGCAGTATTTT
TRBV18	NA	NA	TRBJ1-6	CASSPKMGPDSPLHF	TGTGCCAGCTCACCAAAAATGGGACCCGATTCACCCCTCCACTTT
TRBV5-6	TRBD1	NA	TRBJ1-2	CASRLTGEYGYTF	TGTGCCAGCAGGTTGACAGGGGAATATGGCTACACCTTC
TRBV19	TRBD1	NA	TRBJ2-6	CASRGTDWSGANVLTF	TGTGCCAGCAGGGGGACAGATTGGTCTGGGGCCAACGTCCTGACTTTC
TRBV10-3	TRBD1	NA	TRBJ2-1	CAIRGQGKSYNEQFF	TGTGCCATCAGAGGACAGGGAAAATCCTACAATGAGCAGTTCTTC
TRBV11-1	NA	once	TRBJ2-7	CASSLAGVEQYF	TGTGCCAGCAGCTTAGCGGGGGTCGAGCAGTACTTC
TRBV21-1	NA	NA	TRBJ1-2	CASSGTIMGTGQHYGYTF	TGTGCCAGCAGCGGTACGATTATGGGGACAGGACAACACTATGGCTACACCTTC
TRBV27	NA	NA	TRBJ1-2	CASGPPTGYGYTF	TGTGCCAGCGGACCACCGACGGGCTATGGCTACACCTTC
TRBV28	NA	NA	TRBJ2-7	CASSFRGQKVYEQYF	TGTGCCAGCAGTTTCCGCGGACAGAAAGTCTACGAGCAGTACTTC
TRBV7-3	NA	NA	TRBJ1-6	CASSLTSSYNSPLHF	TGTGCCAGCAGCTTAACCAGCTCCTATAATTCACCCCTCCACTTT
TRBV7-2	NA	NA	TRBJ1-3	CASSHRPQGMVGNTIYF	TGTGCCAGCAGCCACCGCCCACAGGGTATGGTAGGAAACACCATATATTTT
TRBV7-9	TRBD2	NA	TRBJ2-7	CASSRTSGRDHEQYF	TGTGCCAGCAGCCGGACTAGCGGGAGAGACCACGAGCAGTACTTC
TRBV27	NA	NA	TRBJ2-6	CASTPGASGANVLTF	TGTGCCAGCACTCCAGGGGCCTCTGGGGCCAACGTCCTGACTTTC
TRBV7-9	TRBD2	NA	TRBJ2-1	CASSAWTSGRKEQFF	TGTGCCAGCAGCGCCTGGACTAGCGGGAGGAAGGAGCAGTTCTTC
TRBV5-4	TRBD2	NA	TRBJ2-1	CASSPSRTSGSYEQFF	TGTGCCAGCAGCCCCAGCCGTACTAGCGGGAGCTATGAGCAGTTCTTC